This section outlines one TCR beta chain sequence together with its context. The sample is drawn from a study of blood T cell repertoires in COVID-19. Using immunoSEQ multiplex PCR, the repertoire was profiled, and TCRdb retains in-frame clones only, with some absent. The sample lists approximately 50,000 clones; around nine tenths were seen once. V gave up 4 bases and J gave up 8 bases; unmatched junction bases: 11. CDR1 SGHDN and CDR2 FVKESK come from the germline V gene. CDR3 length: 16 amino acids. This TCR was sampled from a man over 45 with acute or convalescent COVID-19. Input material: peripheral blood. The chain employs TRBV14 and TRBJ2-1; 10 bases match TRBD2. CDR3 amino acids: CASSPTMGLAIHEQFF. In DNA form, the CDR3 reads TGTGCCAGCAGCCCTACGATGGGACTAGCGATCCATGAGCAGTTCTTC.